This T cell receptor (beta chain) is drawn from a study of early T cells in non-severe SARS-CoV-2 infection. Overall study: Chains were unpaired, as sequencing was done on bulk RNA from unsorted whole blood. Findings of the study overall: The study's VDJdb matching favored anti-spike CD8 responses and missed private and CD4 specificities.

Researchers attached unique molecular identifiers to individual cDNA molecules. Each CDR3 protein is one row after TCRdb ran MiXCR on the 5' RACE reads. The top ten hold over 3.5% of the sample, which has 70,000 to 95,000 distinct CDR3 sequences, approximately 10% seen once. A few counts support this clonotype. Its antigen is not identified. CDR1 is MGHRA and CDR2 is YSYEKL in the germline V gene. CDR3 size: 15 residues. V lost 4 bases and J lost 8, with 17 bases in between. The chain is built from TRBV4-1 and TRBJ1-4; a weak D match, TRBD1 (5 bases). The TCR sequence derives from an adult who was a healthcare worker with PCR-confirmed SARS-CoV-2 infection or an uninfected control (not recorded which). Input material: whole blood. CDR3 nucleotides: TGCGCCAGCAGCCCACCCATGACTGGGGGAGAAAAACTGTTTTTT. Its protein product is CASSPPMTGGEKLFF.